A selection of T cell receptor beta chains follows, all from one sample in a study of response to subunit inactivated influenza vaccine. TCRdb re-called the RT-PCR reads through MiXCR, storing one row per CDR3 protein. The table shows about 530,000 distinct CDR3 sequences, with approximately 12% occurring only once. The sample was PBMCs from blood, taken on the day of vaccination. The receptors derive from a man in his fifties or sixties who received an inactivated influenza vaccine. The conserved cysteine and the conserved F or W are not part of the CDR3 here. Each record gives: J gene, D gene, V gene, CDR3 protein. D genes are given only for firm matches.

>TRBJ1-1|NA|TRBV12-3/TRBV12-4
ASSLGSGNTEAF
>TRBJ2-7|NA|TRBV11-2
ASSALQGTYEQY
>TRBJ1-1|TRBD1|TRBV27
ASRARGLGRGLAEAF
>TRBJ2-3|TRBD2|TRBV12-3/TRBV12-4
ASSVYSGGATDTQY
>TRBJ1-6|TRBD1|TRBV5-1
ASSSIQGANSPLH
>TRBJ2-7|NA|TRBV12-3/TRBV12-4
ASKIPGRSYEQY
>TRBJ1-3|NA|TRBV20-1
SARDPGGATIY
>TRBJ1-1|TRBD1|TRBV20-1
GGGQGELAVGAF
>TRBJ2-7|TRBD1|TRBV7-2
ASSLVSGTGGYEQY
>TRBJ1-2|NA|TRBV7-9
ASSLITAFYGYT
>TRBJ1-2|NA|TRBV28
ASTPGAGNYGYT
>TRBJ2-7|TRBD2|TRBV4-1
ASSLSSSGGAYEQY
>TRBJ2-7|NA|TRBV12-3/TRBV12-4
ASSFFQVEQY
>TRBJ1-4|NA|TRBV7-8
ASSAGPEEKLF
>TRBJ2-3|NA|TRBV6-2/TRBV6-3
ASSPRLIGDTQY
>TRBJ2-7|NA|TRBV5-4
ASSPGLLCEQY
>TRBJ2-7|TRBD1|TRBV20-1
SASPGQGVEQY
>TRBJ2-4|NA|TRBV4-1
ASSQRENRLRGFDIQY
>TRBJ1-5|NA|TRBV5-1
ASSLDDNQPQH
>TRBJ2-3|NA|TRBV28
ASSGEVVTQY
>TRBJ1-6|NA|TRBV7-8
ASSFARGNSPLH
>TRBJ1-5|NA|TRBV28
ASSTLRGHQPQH
>TRBJ2-3|NA|TRBV5-1
ASSLEALQY
>TRBJ2-5|TRBD2|TRBV10-2
ASSFRRPGLAAQQETQY
>TRBJ2-3|NA|TRBV4-1
ASSQVQVLTTDTQY
>TRBJ2-7|NA|TRBV4-3
ASSQKGSYEQY
>TRBJ1-1|NA|TRBV28
ASRMGRGMNTEAF
>TRBJ2-1|NA|TRBV18
ASSPGEYEQF
>TRBJ2-5|NA|TRBV12-3/TRBV12-4
ASSSGAGETQY
>TRBJ2-7|TRBD2|TRBV4-3
ASSETESSGGSYEQY
>TRBJ2-4|NA|TRBV15
ATSRGATLAKNIQY
>TRBJ2-7|TRBD2|TRBV24-1
ATSDLQAGPLEQY
>TRBJ2-1|TRBD1|TRBV20-1
SARGQGIWNEQF
>TRBJ2-3|TRBD1|TRBV4-2
ASSQDGDRTDTQY
>TRBJ2-5|TRBD2|TRBV5-1
ASSFSAGGPSETQY
>TRBJ1-2|TRBD1|TRBV11-2
ASSLEGLRGLWDGYT
>TRBJ2-3|TRBD2|TRBV20-1
STRLAGRQETQY
>TRBJ2-3|TRBD2|TRBV12-3/TRBV12-4
ASSLSYQDRRGSTDTQY
>TRBJ2-1|TRBD1|TRBV11-2
ASSRKRPGQVVTHNEQF
>TRBJ1-4|TRBD1|TRBV28
ASSSVPGRQGFGEKLF
>TRBJ1-1|NA|TRBV20-1
SASATTGVLESF
>TRBJ2-1|NA|TRBV29-1
SVAGTSSYNEQF
>TRBJ1-6|NA|TRBV28
ASSPRGSYNSPLH
>TRBJ2-7|NA|TRBV7-2
ASSLAELYEQY
>TRBJ2-1|NA|TRBV7-6
ASGSSAYNEQF
>TRBJ2-1|TRBD2|TRBV5-6
ASSLDAGVEQF
>TRBJ1-1|NA|TRBV6-1
ASSEVQDTEAF
>TRBJ1-1|TRBD1|TRBV7-2
ASSRNDRGFTEAF
>TRBJ2-7|TRBD1|TRBV12-3/TRBV12-4
ASSTGTGFNEQY
>TRBJ2-6|TRBD1|TRBV4-2
ASSPRTGLNSGANVLT